These 7 T cell receptor beta chains were all obtained from the same sample, sequenced in a study of blood T cell repertoires in COVID-19. Here immunoSEQ multiplex PCR was the method, and the copy in TCRdb shows in-frame clones only, minus some. The data contain about 140,000 clones, about 92% of them singletons. Sequencing input: peripheral blood. The origin of the receptors is a human donor in a cohort sampled during active COVID-19.

CDR3 DNA sequence: TGTGCCAGCAGCTCACAGGGGGTGGTCACTGAAGCTTTCTTT. Protein: CASSSQGVVTEAFF. The chain carries TRBV7-8 and TRBJ1-1, with 8 bases aligning to TRBD1. CDR1 and CDR2 from the germline V gene are SGHVS and FQNEAQ. This CDR3 is built from 14 residues. J was trimmed by 4 bases and V by 4 bases; bases with no gene match: 5.

The CDR3 DNA follows: TGTGCCAGCAGCTTGGATGGACAGGGCTTCTACGAGCAGTACTTC. Protein product: CASSLDGQGFYEQYF. The rearrangement uses TRBV5-4 and TRBJ2-7; 8 nucleotides line up with TRBD1. V lost 0 bases and J lost 3; bases outside the gene matches: 5. The CDR3 spans 15 residues. The V gene's germline CDR1 is SGHNT and CDR2 YYREEE (reference sequence).

This clone showed up just a few times. This sequence joins TRBV9 and TRBJ1-6; D unresolved. The ends were cut back, 0 bases at V and 1 base at J, with 5 bases in the middle. The CDR3 extends over 15 amino acids. Germline loops: CDR1 SGDLS, CDR2 YYNGEE. The CDR3 DNA follows: TGTGCCAGCAGCGTAGCAGAATCCTATAATTCACCCCTCCACTTT. Protein: CASSVAESYNSPLHF. Full variable domain (rest looked up from reference TRBV9 and TRBJ1-6): DSGVTQTPKHLITATGQRVTLRCSPRSGDLSVYWYQQSLDQGLQFLIQYYNGEERAKGNILERFSAQQFPDLHSELNLSSLELGDSALYFCASSVAESYNSPLHFGNGTRLTVT.

The rearrangement joins TRBV5-6 to TRBJ1-2; TRBD1 matches at 8 bases. This CDR3 is 14 amino acids long. CDR1 and CDR2 from the germline V gene are SGHDT and YYEEEE. V shed 4 bases and J 8 bases; nucleotides not matched to a gene: 10. CDR3 nucleotide sequence: TGTGCCAGCAGCGGACATCAGGGGGCGCGGGGCTACACCTTC. Amino acids: CASSGHQGARGYTF.

The rearrangement links TRBV20-1 to TRBJ1-2; D remains unclear. CDR1 is DFQATT and CDR2 is SNEGSKA in the germline V gene (reference sequence). The CDR3 has 11 residues. V was trimmed by 5 bases and J by 4 bases, leaving 8 bases between them. The DNA of the CDR3 is TGCAGTGCTTCAGACATCTATGGCTACACCTTC. This encodes CSASDIYGYTF.

This chain connects TRBV19 to TRBJ2-1; D unresolved. The CDR3 extends over 15 amino acids. In germline, CDR1 is LNHDA, CDR2 SQIVND (reference sequence). The V and J ends lost 6 bases and 0 bases respectively, with 12 bases between them. The CDR3 region is CASRIDTFSYNEQFF. The CDR3 DNA is TGTGCCAGTAGAATCGACACATTCTCCTACAATGAGCAGTTCTTC.

The chain employs TRBV3-1 (or the pseudogene TRBV3-2) and TRBJ1-4; D is undetermined. From germline, CDR1 is LGHDT and CDR2 YNNKEL (reference sequence). This CDR3 spans 15 amino acids. The V gene lost 4 bases and the J gene lost 0 bases, with 9 bases spanning the gap. The CDR3 bases are TGTGCCAGCAGCCTTGGAGTTGCAACTAATGAAAAACTGTTTTTT. This encodes CASSLGVATNEKLFF.